The 26 T cell receptor beta chains listed next were all sequenced from one sample in a study of OX40 agonist ivuxolimab in advanced cancers. Data came from immunoSEQ multiplex PCR; TCRdb stores just in-frame clones and leaves some out. The data contain 57,000 or so clones, around 91% of them singletons. Sequencing was performed on CD4+ or CD8+ T cells sorted from blood, taken in a trial of the OX40 agonist ivuxolimab. The receptors were gathered from an adult with an advanced solid tumor such as melanoma, head and neck, liver or kidney cancer.

The chain carries TRBV6-5 and TRBJ2-3; D not resolved. Per germline, CDR1 MNHEY and CDR2 SVGAGI. The V gene lost 0 bases and the J gene lost 0 bases, with 7 bases spanning the gap. The CDR3 is 15 amino acids. The CDR3 here is CASSYSAYSTDTQYF. CDR3 nucleotide sequence: TGTGCCAGCAGTTACTCGGCCTATAGCACAGATACGCAGTATTTT.

This chain connects TRBV5-6 to TRBJ1-2, with D possibly matching TRBD1 (6 bases). The germline V gene has CDR1 SGHDT and CDR2 YYEEEE. Trimming stripped 2 bases from V and 4 bases from J, with 12 bases between. The CDR3 length is 14 residues. In DNA form, the CDR3 reads TGTGCCAGCAGCTTACCAGGGGTGGGCTATGGCTACACCTTC. It specifies CASSLPGVGYGYTF.

V usage is TRBV5-5 and J usage is TRBJ1-5; D is undetermined. The ends were cut back, 2 bases at V and 1 base at J, with 13 bases in the middle. CDR3 length: 16 amino acids. Germline loops: CDR1 SGHKS, CDR2 YYEKEE (reference sequence). CDR3 bases: TGTGCCAGCAGCTTATTTTCGGGCGGGAGCAATCAGCCCCAGCATTTT. This sequence encodes CASSLFSGGSNQPQHF. The variable domain in full, with the rest retrieved from reference TRBV5-5 and TRBJ1-5, is DAGVTQSPTHLIKTRGQQVTLRCSPISGHKSVSWYQQVLGQGPQFIFQYYEKEERGRGNFPDRFSARQFPNYSSELNVNALLLGDSALYLCASSLFSGGSNQPQHFGDGTRLSIL.

This rearrangement joins TRBV27 to TRBJ2-1; a possible D gene is TRBD2 (5 bases). Trimming pared 2 bases from V and 4 bases from J, leaving 9 bases between. The CDR3 has 14 amino acids. CDR1 is MNHEY and CDR2 is SMNVEV in the germline V gene (reference sequence). CDR3 residues: CASSLASQYNEQFF. The DNA for the CDR3 is TGTGCCAGCAGTTTAGCTAGCCAATACAATGAGCAGTTCTTC.

The rearrangement joins TRBV19 to TRBJ1-2, with D possibly matching TRBD1 (5 bases). The germline gives CDR1 LNHDA, CDR2 SQIVND (reference sequence). The CDR3 sequence is 16 residues long. The germline V and J ends were trimmed by 1 base and 4 bases, with 16 bases remaining between them. The CDR3 protein is CASSIAGPDGSYGYTF. Written as DNA, the CDR3 is TGTGCCAGTAGTATAGCGGGACCGGACGGCAGCTATGGCTACACCTTC.

The gene calls are TRBV11-2 and TRBJ2-3; TRBD2 might be the D (6 bases). V lost 5 bases and J lost 0, with 12 bases in between. The CDR3 is made up of 15 amino acids. The germline CDR1 and CDR2 sequences are SGHAT and FQNNGV. CDR3 sequence: CASSVTGSSTDTQYF. Here the CDR3 DNA reads TGTGCCAGCAGCGTCACCGGGAGTAGCACAGATACGCAGTATTTT. The whole variable domain, remainder taken from reference TRBV11-2 and TRBJ2-3, is EAGVAQSPRYKIIEKRQSVAFWCNPISGHATLYWYQQILGQGPKLLIQFQNNGVVDDSQLPKDRFSAERLKGVDSTLKIQPAKLEDSAVYLCASSVTGSSTDTQYFGPGTRLTVL.

This clone was found once. This rearrangement joins TRBV4-1 to TRBJ1-3; no firm D call. The V end was cut by 5 bases, the J end by 0 bases, with 11 bases between. The CDR3 extends over 15 amino acids. CDR1 is MGHRA, CDR2 YSYEKL, per germline. Here the CDR3 DNA reads TGCGCCAGCAGCGCACTTCAGGTCTCTGGAAACACCATATATTTT. Translation: CASSALQVSGNTIYF.

The V gene is TRBV9, the J gene TRBJ2-1; 8 bases align to TRBD2. The junction had 7 bases not matched to a gene; V was cut back by 4 bases and J by 4 bases. This CDR3 has 15 residues. Germline CDR1 is SGDLS and CDR2 is YYNGEE. The CDR3 bases are TGTGCCAGCAGCACAACTAGCGGTGGATACAATGAGCAGTTCTTC. It yields the protein CASSTTSGGYNEQFF.

The chain employs TRBV28 and TRBJ2-5; TRBD2 matches at 11 bases. The CDR3 is 13 amino acids. Germline CDR1 and CDR2: MDHEN and SYDVKM. CDR3 nucleotides: TGTGCTGTAGCGGGAGGGCCGCGAGAGACCCAGTACTTC. Amino acids: CAVAGGPRETQYF. Variable domain in full (rest from reference TRBV28 and TRBJ2-5): DVKVTQSSRYLVKRTGEKVFLECVQDMDHENMFWYRQDPGLGLRLIYFSYDVKMKEKGDIPEGYSVSREKKERFSLILESASTNQTSMYLCAVAGGPRETQYFGPGTRLLVL.

This clone appeared once. The chain couples TRBV28 to TRBJ1-4, with D tentatively TRBD1 (5 bases). The ends were cut back, 4 bases at V and 4 bases at J, with 13 bases in the middle. This CDR3 spans 15 amino acids. The germline gives CDR1 MDHEN, CDR2 SYDVKM. The CDR3 DNA reads as TGTGCCAGCAGTTCCCGACAGAGCCTTAATGAAAAACTGTTTTTT. This sequence encodes CASSSRQSLNEKLFF.

The chain employs TRBV15 and TRBJ2-5; D perhaps matches TRBD2 (6 bases). This CDR3 contains 15 residues. Germline V gene sequence: CDR1 LNHNV, CDR2 YYDKDF (reference sequence). The germline V and J ends were trimmed by 0 bases and 9 bases, with 17 bases remaining between them. The CDR3 DNA sequence: TGTGCCACCAGCAGAGATGCCGATGGGGGGACGGCCCAGTACTTC. Protein product: CATSRDADGGTAQYF.

V is TRBV2 and J is TRBJ2-1, with D hard to call. Per the germline V gene, CDR1 is SNHLY and CDR2 is FYNNEI. CDR3 length: 17 amino acids. Trimming shortened V by 7 bases and J by 4 bases, and 23 bases separated the two germline ends. CDR3 sequence reads: CASTEDAETYTYNEQFF. The CDR3, as DNA: TGTGCCAGCACCGAAGATGCCGAGACATACACTTACAATGAGCAGTTCTTC.

The chain links TRBV7-8 to TRBJ1-2; perhaps TRBD1 as D (5 bases). Germline V gene sequence: CDR1 SGHVS, CDR2 FQNEAQ. This CDR3 has 14 amino acids. Trimming stripped 1 base from V and 8 bases from J, with 14 bases between. For the CDR3, the DNA is TGTGCCAGCAGCTTAGGTTACGGGGCTGACGGCTACACCTTC. This translates into CASSLGYGADGYTF.

The V gene is TRBV7-2, the J gene TRBJ2-7, with D perhaps assigned TRBD1 or TRBD2 (5 bases each). The CDR3 contains 17 residues. The germline CDR1 and CDR2 sequences are SGHTA and FQGNSA. Trimming cost V 1 base and J 1 base, with 17 bases left between them. Here the CDR3 DNA reads TGTGCCAGCAGCTTAGTGTCCGGGGACGGGGTTTCCTACGAGCAGTACTTC. Its protein is CASSLVSGDGVSYEQYF.

With regard to this clone: This CDR3 is also generated by other DNA sequences in the sample. The V and J genes are TRBV2 and TRBJ1-1; D is unresolved. The germline CDR1 and CDR2 sequences are SNHLY and FYNNEI. Trimming removed 5 bases at V and 1 base at J, with 11 bases between. This CDR3 region has 14 residues. CDR3 amino acids: CASSSYTSNTEAFF. The CDR3, as DNA: TGTGCCAGCAGTTCATACACCTCGAACACTGAAGCTTTCTTT.

This chain connects TRBV27 to TRBJ2-4; no definite D call. V was shortened by 6 bases and J by 0 bases, with 15 bases between the two germline ends. Germline V gene lookup returns CDR1 MNHEY and CDR2 SMNVEV (reference sequence). This CDR3 has 16 amino acids. CDR3 amino acids: CASSLVADLAKNIQYF. CDR3 sequence (DNA): TGTGCCAGCAGCCTTGTGGCAGATTTAGCCAAAAACATTCAGTACTTC.

The genes are TRBV4-3 and TRBJ2-2; D gene ambiguous. The CDR3 runs 15 residues. V was shortened by 3 bases and J by 0 bases, with 8 bases between the two germline ends. The V gene's germline CDR1 is LGHNA and CDR2 YSLEER. The CDR3 nucleotides read TGCGCCAGCAGCCAGACACGCGCGAACACCGGGGAGCTGTTTTTT. It specifies CASSQTRANTGELFF.

The rearrangement links TRBV11-3 to TRBJ2-7; 11 bases agree with TRBD2. This CDR3 region has 15 residues. Germline V CDR1 and CDR2: SGHNT, YENEEA. Trimming cost V 5 bases and J 7 bases; bases outside gene matches: 10. CDR3 amino acids: CASSTQLAGDLEQYF. The DNA for the CDR3 is TGTGCCAGCAGCACCCAACTAGCGGGAGATTTAGAGCAGTACTTC.

The rearrangement joins TRBV7-9 to TRBJ2-3; D ambiguous. The CDR3 spans 11 residues. Trimming removed 4 bases at V and 2 bases at J, with 1 base between. Per germline, CDR1 SEHNR and CDR2 FQNEAQ (reference sequence). The CDR3: CASSYTDTQYF. The CDR3 nucleotides read TGTGCCAGCAGCTACACAGATACGCAGTATTTT.

The CDR3 region has the DNA TGTGCCAGCAGTCTGGATCTTGCTGAGCTGTTTTTT. This gives the protein CASSLDLAELFF. The V gene is TRBV6-5, the J gene TRBJ2-2; D uncertain. CDR1 and CDR2 from the germline V gene are MNHEY and SVGAGI. Trimming cost V 5 bases and J 11 bases, with 12 bases left between them. This CDR3 is built from 12 residues.

Judged by abundance, this clone is medium-sized. This chain uses TRBV10-1 with TRBJ2-7; perhaps TRBD1 as D (5 bases). The CDR3 covers 13 residues. The V end lost 5 bases, the J end lost 0 bases, and 8 bases lay between the germline ends. Per germline, CDR1 WNHNN and CDR2 SYGVQD (reference sequence). CDR3 region: CASSRGSSYEQYF. The DNA for the CDR3 is TGCGCCAGCAGTAGGGGCAGCTCCTACGAGCAGTACTTC.

This clone has only one observation. The chain has TRBV5-8 and TRBJ2-7; D unclear. Germline-derived CDR1 and CDR2 are SGHTS and YDEGEE. V lost 1 base and J 3 bases, leaving 2 bases between the germline ends. The CDR3 contains 11 residues. This CDR3 reads CASSLIYEQYF. The CDR3 nucleotides read TGTGCCAGCAGCTTGATCTACGAGCAGTACTTC. Filled out from reference TRBV5-8 and TRBJ2-7, the complete variable domain reads EAGVTQSPTHLIKTRGQQATLRCSPISGHTSVYWYQQALGLGLQFLLWYDEGEERNRGNFPPRFSGRQFPNYSSELNVNALELEDSALYLCASSLIYEQYFGPGTRLTVT.

This clone has more than one count but fewer than ten. The chain uses TRBV5-4 and TRBJ2-3; D is perhaps TRBD2 (6 bases). This CDR3 has 14 amino acids. Germline V CDR1 and CDR2: SGHNT, YYREEE (reference sequence). Trimming stripped 4 bases from V and 4 bases from J, with 13 bases between. CDR3 nucleotides: TGTGCCAGCAGCCCGGAGGGCCAGGCAGATACGCAGTATTTT. Protein sequence: CASSPEGQADTQYF.

The chain recombines TRBV4-1 with TRBJ2-7, with TRBD2 as a possible D gene (6 bases). The CDR3 has 13 residues. V gave up 4 bases and J gave up 3 bases, with 10 bases separating them. The V gene's germline CDR1 is MGHRA and CDR2 YSYEKL. CDR3 DNA sequence: TGCGCCAGCAGCCTCGAGACTAGCTACGAGCAGTACTTC. Protein: CASSLETSYEQYF.

The rearrangement links TRBV6-1 to TRBJ2-7; D is perhaps TRBD2 (5 bases). The CDR3 is 14 amino acids. The ends were cut back, 0 bases at V and 3 bases at J, with 9 bases in the middle. CDR1 is MNHNS and CDR2 is SASEGT in the germline V gene. CDR3 sequence reads: CASSEALEGYEQYF. CDR3 sequence (DNA): TGTGCCAGCAGTGAAGCACTAGAGGGCTACGAGCAGTACTTC.

Only one count was recorded for this clone. This chain connects TRBV7-6 to TRBJ1-3; 8 bases align to TRBD1. The V gene end was trimmed by 1 base and the J gene end by 2 bases; junction bases not matched to a gene: 1. Germline V gene lookup returns CDR1 SGHVS and CDR2 FNYEAQ. CDR3 size: 15 residues. The CDR3 coding sequence is TGTGCCAGCAGCTTAGGGACAGGGCCTGGAAACACCATATATTTT. This codes for CASSLGTGPGNTIYF.